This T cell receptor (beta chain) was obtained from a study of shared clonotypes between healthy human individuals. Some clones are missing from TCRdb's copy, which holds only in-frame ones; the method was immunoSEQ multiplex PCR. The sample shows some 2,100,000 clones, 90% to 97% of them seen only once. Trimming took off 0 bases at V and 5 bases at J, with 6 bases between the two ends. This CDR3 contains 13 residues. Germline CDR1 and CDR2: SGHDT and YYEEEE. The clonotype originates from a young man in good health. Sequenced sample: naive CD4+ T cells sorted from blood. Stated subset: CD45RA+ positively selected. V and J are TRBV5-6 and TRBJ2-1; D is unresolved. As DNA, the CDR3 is TGTGCCAGCAGCTTGGAATGGAACAATGAGCAGTTCTTC. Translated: CASSLEWNNEQFF.